This T cell receptor (beta chain) was obtained from a study of shared clonotypes between healthy human individuals. Study summary: The study drew on a couple of women and a few men aged 18 to 49 as donors.

Assay: immunoSEQ multiplex PCR; the TCRdb copy retains only in-frame clones and omits some. The data contain around 1.1 million clones, roughly 77% of them singletons. Sequenced sample: memory CD4+ T cells from PBMCs. Subset noted: CD45RA-negative fraction. The clonotype originates from a man aged 18 to 30 in good health. Some clones in this sample may be carry-over from other donors' samples.

CDR3 in DNA: TGTGCCAGCAGCCAGAGCCGGGCTCCCCGACGAAAGGGTGAAAAACTGTTTTTT. This codes for CASSQSRAPRRKGEKLFF. The chain employs TRBV14 and TRBJ1-4; no reliable D call. The CDR3 runs 18 residues. Germline V CDR1 and CDR2: SGHDN, FVKESK. Trimming stripped 3 bases from V and 7 bases from J, with 24 bases between.